Only a few counts were recorded for the clone carrying this T cell receptor (beta chain). The antigen is undetermined. The sample is drawn from a study of T cell repertoires in cytomegalovirus infection. Study-level background: Alongside well-studied HLA-B-restricted CMV epitopes, recently identified HLA-C-restricted CMV epitopes were also used. TCR beta signatures that were public indicated CMV infection and matching HLA type. Notes on the study in general: Public TCR beta family frequency separated CMV-and-HLA carriers, including in an independent cohort. It was HLA-C-restricted CMV-specific TCR beta clonotypes that dominated the response ex vivo.

The CDR3 is 14 amino acids. V lost 2 bases, J lost 5 bases, and 12 bases lay in between. CDR1 is ENHRY, CDR2 SYGVKD, per germline. TCRdb recomputed calls from the reads with MiXCR, one row per CDR3 protein. The repertoire holds 650,000 to 900,000 distinct CDR3 sequences, 25% to 30% seen once, with around 13% in the top ten. The genes are TRBV10-3 and TRBJ2-5, with a weak D call TRBD2 (7 bases). This sample comprised cultured CD8+ T cells from PBMCs, obtained from culture after CMV antigen stimulation. The sequence was collected from a human donor in good health (CMV status not recorded). Some clones in this sample may be carry-over from other donors' samples. CDR3 region: CAISERGATETQYF. The CDR3 DNA follows: TGTGCCATCAGTGAGCGGGGGGCTACCGAGACCCAGTACTTC.